These 18 T cell receptor beta chains were all obtained from the same sample, sequenced in a study of blood T cell repertoires in COVID-19. Clones were sequenced by immunoSEQ multiplex PCR, and TCRdb holds only the in-frame ones, with some missing. The top ten clones hold around 0.96% of a sample with a few hundred thousand clones, around 87% of them seen once. Sequencing used peripheral blood. These TCRs come from a woman in her forties with COVID-19, enrolled during active disease.

The chain has TRBV7-9 and TRBJ2-2; 7 bases line up with TRBD2. V shed 1 base and J 2 bases; nucleotides not matched to a gene: 7. Germline assignment: CDR1 SEHNR and CDR2 FQNEAQ (reference sequence). The CDR3 length is 17 residues. The DNA for the CDR3 is TGTGCCAGCAGCTTAGATCGCCTAGCGGTCAACACCGGGGAGCTGTTTTTT. Translated: CASSLDRLAVNTGELFF.

The DNA for the CDR3 is TGTGCCAGCAGTTTTAATCTAGGAGTAGATACGCAGTATTTT. Protein product: CASSFNLGVDTQYF. The chain couples TRBV27 to TRBJ2-3; D is unresolved. CDR1 is MNHEY and CDR2 is SMNVEV in the germline V gene (reference sequence). The CDR3 totals 14 residues. V lost 3 bases to trimming and J lost 5 bases, with 12 bases between them.

The CDR3: CASSIGQDGYTF. CDR3 nucleotides: TGTGCCAGTAGTATAGGCCAGGATGGCTACACCTTC. The gene calls are TRBV19 and TRBJ1-2, with no clear D. The CDR3 runs to 12 residues. Trimming removed 1 base from V and 6 bases from J, with 6 bases in between. The germline CDR1 and CDR2 sequences are LNHDA and SQIVND (reference sequence). Full variable domain (rest looked up from reference TRBV19 and TRBJ1-2): DGGITQSPKYLFRKEGQNVTLSCEQNLNHDAMYWYRQDPGQGLRLIYYSQIVNDFQKGDIAEGYSVSREKKESFPLTVTSAQKNPTAFYLCASSIGQDGYTFGSGTRLTVV.

The rearrangement joins TRBV5-6 to TRBJ2-2; 15 bases align to TRBD2. The CDR3 has 18 amino acids. The junction had 4 bases not matched to a gene; V was cut back by 4 bases and J by 0 bases. Germline V gene data show CDR1 as SGHDT and CDR2 as YYEEEE. CDR3 nucleotides: TGTGCCAGCAGCCCCGGACTAGCGGGGGGGACGAACACCGGGGAGCTGTTTTTT. Translation: CASSPGLAGGTNTGELFF.

The chain carries TRBV27 and TRBJ1-2; tentatively, D is TRBD1 (5 bases). Germline lookup yields CDR1 MNHEY and CDR2 SMNVEV (reference sequence). Deletions cut 3 bases from V and 7 bases from J, with 18 bases between. The CDR3 is 15 amino acids. Here the CDR3 reads CASSLSGGSVGGYTF. The CDR3 nucleotides read TGTGCCAGCAGTTTGTCCGGGGGGAGCGTGGGTGGCTACACCTTC.

This rearrangement joins TRBV5-6 to TRBJ1-1, with D unresolved. The V gene lost 0 bases and the J gene lost 4 bases, with 13 bases spanning the gap. From germline, CDR1 is SGHDT and CDR2 YYEEEE. CDR3 length: 15 residues. CDR3 bases: TGTGCCAGCAGCTTGGACAGTCGTGGAAGCACTGAAGCTTTCTTT. Protein product: CASSLDSRGSTEAFF.

This clone was observed many times. This chain connects TRBV27 to TRBJ1-4, with a weak D call TRBD1 (6 bases). The CDR3 is 14 residues long. V was clipped by 5 bases and J by 6 bases, with 13 bases between them. The germline gives CDR1 MNHEY, CDR2 SMNVEV (reference sequence). The CDR3 loop reads CASSDRDTYEKLFF. The DNA of the CDR3 is TGTGCCAGCAGTGACCGGGACACCTATGAAAAACTGTTTTTT.

The V call is TRBV18, the J call TRBJ1-2; D unresolved. The germline V and J ends were trimmed by 1 base and 1 base, with 16 bases remaining between them. Germline assignment: CDR1 KGHSH and CDR2 LQKENI. The CDR3 covers 17 residues. As DNA, the CDR3 is TGTGCCAGCTCACCACAGCAGTTTAGCGATCGTAACTATGGCTACACCTTC. It specifies CASSPQQFSDRNYGYTF.

The chain combines TRBV7-2 with TRBJ2-7; the D gene is possibly TRBD1 (6 bases). V was pared by 4 bases and J by 6 bases, with 13 bases between. There are 13 residues in the CDR3. Per the germline V gene, CDR1 is SGHTA and CDR2 is FQGNSA. Here the CDR3 reads CASSSTRGGEQYF. The DNA for the CDR3 is TGTGCCAGCAGCTCCACCAGGGGTGGCGAGCAGTACTTC.

The chain links TRBV9 to TRBJ2-3, with D tentatively TRBD1 (5 bases). Germline CDR1 SGDLS, CDR2 YYNGEE. This CDR3 spans 12 amino acids. V was trimmed by 4 bases and J by 6 bases, leaving 9 bases between them. The CDR3 DNA reads TGTGCCAGCAGCACCAAGGGGGATACGCAGTATTTT. Its protein product is CASSTKGDTQYF.

This rearrangement joins TRBV28 to TRBJ1-2, with D possibly matching TRBD1 (6 bases). With 10 bases removed from V and 4 bases from J, the gap between germline ends came to 13 bases. Germline V gene sequence: CDR1 MDHEN, CDR2 SYDVKM. CDR3 size: 12 residues. The CDR3 nucleotides read TGTGCCACCAGCGGACAGCCCTATGGCTACACCTTC. Translating gives CATSGQPYGYTF.

The chain uses TRBV24-1 and TRBJ2-1; 12 positions agree with TRBD2. The CDR3 spans 17 residues. With V trimmed by 0 bases and J by 4 bases, 3 bases remained unmatched. Germline V gene sequence: CDR1 KGHDR, CDR2 SFDVKD. The DNA for the CDR3 is TGTGCCACCAGTGATTTGGGACTAGCGGGGACGTACAATGAGCAGTTCTTC. It specifies CATSDLGLAGTYNEQFF.

The chain recombines TRBV29-1 with TRBJ1-2; D is undetermined. From germline, CDR1 is SQVTM and CDR2 ANQGSEA. V was pared by 5 bases and J by 6 bases, with 4 bases between. This CDR3 region has 9 residues. CDR3 sequence (DNA): TGCAGCGTTTCTGATGGCTACACCTTC. This sequence encodes CSVSDGYTF.

The chain carries TRBV6-6 and TRBJ1-1, with 8 positions matching TRBD1. The CDR3 length is 16 residues. V dropped 4 bases and J dropped 3; count of bases not matched to a gene: 10. From germline, CDR1 is MNHNY and CDR2 SVGAGI (reference sequence). CDR3 sequence reads: CASSSAGGVLDTEAFF. CDR3 nucleotides: TGTGCCAGCAGTTCTGCAGGGGGCGTTTTAGACACTGAAGCTTTCTTT.

This clone was observed a single time. J is TRBJ1-5 and V is TRBV6-6, with a tentative D call TRBD1 (5 bases). Trimming took 5 bases from V and 2 from J, leaving 16 bases between them. Germline V gene lookup returns CDR1 MNHNY and CDR2 SVGAGI (reference sequence). The CDR3 loop spans 16 amino acids. The CDR3 region is CASSPWQGLGNQPQHF. DNA for the CDR3: TGTGCCAGCAGTCCCTGGCAGGGTCTGGGCAATCAGCCCCAGCATTTT.

This rearrangement joins TRBV6-5 to TRBJ1-5; tentatively, D is TRBD1 (6 bases). Between the trimmed V and J ends, which lost 9 bases and 1 base, there was a span of 13 bases. This CDR3 is 14 amino acids long. Germline V gene data show CDR1 as MNHEY and CDR2 as SVGAGI. The CDR3 sequence: CASTGQPSNQPQHF. The CDR3 nucleotides are TGTGCCAGTACCGGACAGCCCAGCAATCAGCCCCAGCATTTT.

The chain joins TRBV15 to TRBJ1-5; possible D gene TRBD1, 5 bases. Trimming left V 5 bases short and J 1 base short, with 9 bases between. In germline, CDR1 is LNHNV, CDR2 YYDKDF (reference sequence). The CDR3 is 14 amino acids. The CDR3 DNA follows: TGTGCCACCAGCCCCCGGGGGAGCAATCAGCCCCAGCATTTT. Its translation: CATSPRGSNQPQHF.

The chain uses TRBV5-1 and TRBJ2-7, with D perhaps matching TRBD2 (6 bases). V dropped 0 bases and J dropped 2 bases, with 9 bases sitting between them. CDR3 length: 14 residues. Germline CDR1 and CDR2: SGHRS and YFSETQ. The CDR3 bases are TGCGCCAGCAGCTTGGACGCGGGAACCTACGAGCAGTACTTC. This codes for CASSLDAGTYEQYF.